This T cell receptor (beta chain) emerged from a study of T cell responses to AZD1222 COVID-19 vaccine. Study context: The analysis combined second doses at about 4 or about 12 weeks.

General observations from the study: Baseline seropositivity occurred in only 5 to 7 AZD1222 recipients.

The table came from immunoSEQ multiplex PCR; TCRdb's copy has only in-frame clones and leaves some out. The data contain 130,000 or so clones, around 89% of them seen just once; the ten biggest clones take up 3.1%. In regard to this clone: The target antigen is unknown.

Germline V lookup: CDR1 MNHEY, CDR2 SMNVEV (reference sequence). Trimming removed 5 bases from V and 4 bases from J, with 12 bases in between. The CDR3 is 15 residues long. This sequence originates from an adult in good health. The chain is built from TRBV27 and TRBJ2-6; the D gene is possibly TRBD1 (6 bases). The specimen was peripheral blood, collected on day 0 of AZD1222 vaccination. This CDR3 reads CASSVTGTGANVLTF. DNA for the CDR3: TGTGCCAGCAGTGTAACCGGGACAGGGGCCAACGTCCTGACTTTC.